Reported below is one T cell receptor beta chain. J was trimmed by 7 bases and V by 8 bases; bases with no gene match: 8. The CDR3 has 13 amino acids. Germline V gene lookup returns CDR1 SNHLY and CDR2 FYNNEI. The data are from a study of chemoradiotherapy in HPV16-positive cancers. The table came from immunoSEQ multiplex PCR; TCRdb's copy has only in-frame clones and leaves some out. The sample holds 7,000 to 10,000 clones, more than 75% seen once. The chain uses TRBV2 and TRBJ1-2; the match to TRBD1 covers 9 bases. The TCR sequence derives from a human donor with HPV-associated anogenital cancer. Specimen: tumor tissue, collected from a patient who underwent chemoradiotherapy. CDR3 protein: CASRGTGSSGYTF. The CDR3 bases are TGTGCCAGCCGCGGGACAGGGTCTAGTGGCTACACCTTC.